Reported below is one T cell receptor (beta chain). This sample was included in a study of shared clonotypes between healthy human individuals. From germline, CDR1 is SGDLS and CDR2 YYNGEE. V was shortened by 6 bases and J by 2 bases, with 21 bases between the two germline ends. This CDR3 contains 16 residues. Libraries were prepared by immunoSEQ multiplex PCR; TCRdb keeps only in-frame clonotypes and omits some of them. This sample yields 470,000 or so clones, of which over 70% are seen a single time; 12% belongs to the top ten. The chain recombines TRBV9 with TRBJ2-7, with D perhaps TRBD1 or TRBD2 (7 bases each). Sample: PBMCs. The receptor's source is a woman aged 40 to 50 in good health. Some clones in this sample may be carry-over from other donors' samples. The CDR3 DNA is TGTGCCAGCAACCCAGGGGGGGTAGGGGAAACCTACGAGCAGTACTTC. This sequence encodes CASNPGGVGETYEQYF.